A selection of T cell receptor beta chains follows, all from one sample in a study of T cell clonotyping in hematopoietic cell transplantation. Generated by immunoSEQ multiplex PCR, the TCRdb table keeps only in-frame clones and is missing some. Of approximately 8,000 clones listed, roughly 92% are singletons. Material: PBMCs, obtained 180 days after allogeneic stem cell transplant. These receptors all stem from a female patient aged 50 to 65 who had an allogeneic stem cell transplant from an unrelated donor, so the T cells may come from the graft donor. Some clones in this sample may be carry-over from other donors' samples. The CDR3 runs from the conserved cysteine through the conserved F or W. The D gene is left open where the match is weak. Where a row states a size, it is once, few, many or the class of an expanded clone; other rows omit it.

V	J	D	size	DNA	CDR3
TRBV5-1	TRBJ2-1	.	once	TGCGCCAGCAGCCTAGGACCCGTCGGCGATGAGCAGTTCTTC	CASSLGPVGDEQFF
TRBV21-1	TRBJ2-1	.	.	TGTGCCAGCATCAGTTTAGGGCTATCCGACAATGAGCAGTTCTTC	CASISLGLSDNEQFF
TRBV7-9	TRBJ1-6	.	.	TGTGCCAGCAGCTTAGAGGCAGTTAATTCACCCCTCCACTTT	CASSLEAVNSPLHF
TRBV29-1	TRBJ2-7	TRBD1	.	TGCAGCGGGGACAGGGGCGACGAGCAGTACTTC	CSGDRGDEQYF
TRBV19	TRBJ2-7	TRBD1	.	TGTGCCAGTCGAGAATGGGACAGGGGAGGAGAGCAGTACTTC	CASREWDRGGEQYF
TRBV14	TRBJ2-5	.	.	TGTGCCAGCAGCCAACAGCGGACCCAGTACTTC	CASSQQRTQYF
TRBV7-2	TRBJ2-3	TRBD2	.	TGTGCCAGCAGCTCCCGACTAGCGGGAGGGTTAGATACGCAGTATTTT	CASSSRLAGGLDTQYF
TRBV9	TRBJ2-2	TRBD2	.	TGTGCCAGCAGTCAAGGACTAGCGTGGACCGGGGAGCTGTTTTTT	CASSQGLAWTGELFF
TRBV5-1	TRBJ2-1	TRBD2	.	TGCGCCAGCAGCTTGGTTCAGCGGGGTAACAATGAGCAGTTCTTC	CASSLVQRGNNEQFF
TRBV5-1	TRBJ2-7	TRBD2	.	TGCGCCAGCAGCTTGGCCAGCGGGAGCATCTACGAGCAGTACTTC	CASSLASGSIYEQYF
TRBV30	TRBJ2-7	.	.	TGTGCCCTGGTGGGGCGTTTTCCCTCCTACGAGCAGTACTTC	CALVGRFPSYEQYF
TRBV5-5	TRBJ2-7	.	.	TGTGCCAGCAGCGCGGGGGACAGCCGCTCCTACGAGCAGTACTTC	CASSAGDSRSYEQYF
TRBV15	TRBJ2-5	.	.	TGTGCCACCAGCAGAGAAATTAGGGAGACCCAGTACTTC	CATSREIRETQYF
TRBV5-1	TRBJ2-3	.	once	TGCGCCAGCAGCAATGCGGGTCATTCAACAGATACGCAGTATTTT	CASSNAGHSTDTQYF
TRBV10-3	TRBJ1-1	TRBD1	.	TGTGCCATCAGTGGACGGACAGGAGACGGGACGTGGAACACTGAAGCTTTCTTT	CAISGRTGDGTWNTEAFF
TRBV6-1	TRBJ2-5	.	.	TGTGCCAGCAGTGAACAACCTCTAGATTCTAAAGAGACCCAGTACTTC	CASSEQPLDSKETQYF
TRBV28	TRBJ1-5	.	.	TGTGCCAGCAGTTCCGGGCTCCTACGAGCGCATTTT	CASSSGLLRAHF
TRBV2	TRBJ1-1	.	.	TGTGCCAGCACCTTCTTCCCCAACACTGAAGCTTTCTTT	CASTFFPNTEAFF